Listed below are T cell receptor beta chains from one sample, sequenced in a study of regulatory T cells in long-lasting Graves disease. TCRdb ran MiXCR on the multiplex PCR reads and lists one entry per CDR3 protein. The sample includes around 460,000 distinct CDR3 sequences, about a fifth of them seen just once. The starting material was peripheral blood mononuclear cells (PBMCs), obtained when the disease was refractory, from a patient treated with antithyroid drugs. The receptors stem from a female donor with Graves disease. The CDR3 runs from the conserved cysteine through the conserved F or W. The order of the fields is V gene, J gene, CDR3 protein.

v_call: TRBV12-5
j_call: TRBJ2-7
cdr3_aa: CASGLVRTGATAYYEQYF

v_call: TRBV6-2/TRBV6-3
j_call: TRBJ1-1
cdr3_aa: CASSFQGVGEAFF

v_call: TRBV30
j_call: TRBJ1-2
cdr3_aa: CAWSFTGGHGYTF

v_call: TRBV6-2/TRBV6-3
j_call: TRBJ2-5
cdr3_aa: CASTSGLAGTQYF

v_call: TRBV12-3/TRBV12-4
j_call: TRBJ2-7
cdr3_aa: CASSSGQGNIEQYF

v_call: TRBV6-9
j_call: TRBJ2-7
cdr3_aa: CASSYPGRAGEQYF

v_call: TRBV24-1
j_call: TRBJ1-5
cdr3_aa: CATSEPGGYQPQHF

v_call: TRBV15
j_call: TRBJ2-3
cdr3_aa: CATSRANGLAGERDTQYF

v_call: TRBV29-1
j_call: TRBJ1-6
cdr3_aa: CSAAGTDNSPLHF

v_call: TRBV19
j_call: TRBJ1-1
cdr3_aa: CASSRDREADTEAFF

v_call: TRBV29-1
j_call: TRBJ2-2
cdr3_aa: CSVAGQEDTGELFF

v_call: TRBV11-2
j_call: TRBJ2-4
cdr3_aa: CASSLDHGTSGGRDIQYF

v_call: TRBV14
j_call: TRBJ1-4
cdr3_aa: CASSQVGTNEKLFF

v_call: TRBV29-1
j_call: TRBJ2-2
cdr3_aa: CSVDTGQEGTGELFF

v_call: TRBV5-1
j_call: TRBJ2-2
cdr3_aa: CASSLDYSAGTGELFF

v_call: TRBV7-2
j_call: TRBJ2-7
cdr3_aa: CASSLAQAPAYEQYF

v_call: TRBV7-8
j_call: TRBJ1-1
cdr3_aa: CASSLGEGTLPEAFF

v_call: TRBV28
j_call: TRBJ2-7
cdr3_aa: CASSPPGHEQYF

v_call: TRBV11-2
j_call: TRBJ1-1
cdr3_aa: CASSALWAEAFF

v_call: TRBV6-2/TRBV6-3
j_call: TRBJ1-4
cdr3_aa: CASSEAQGVSEKLFF

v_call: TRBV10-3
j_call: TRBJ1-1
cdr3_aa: CAISEEGTGLNTEAFF

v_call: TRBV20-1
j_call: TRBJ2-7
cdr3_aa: CSARGGTGSYEQYF

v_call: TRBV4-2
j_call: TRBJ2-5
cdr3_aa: CASSQEETSGRALETQYF

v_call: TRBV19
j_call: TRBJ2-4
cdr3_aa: CASSVTSGYLDIQYF

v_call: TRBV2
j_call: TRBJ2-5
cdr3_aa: CASSAQGGGEETQYF

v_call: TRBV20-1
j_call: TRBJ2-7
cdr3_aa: CSARDDNGSFDEQYF

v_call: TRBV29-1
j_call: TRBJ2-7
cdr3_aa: CSVHVSSYEQYF

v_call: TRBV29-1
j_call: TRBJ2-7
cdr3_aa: CSVTFGTGISEQYF

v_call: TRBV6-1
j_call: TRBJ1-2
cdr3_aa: CASHLAETGGLGYTF

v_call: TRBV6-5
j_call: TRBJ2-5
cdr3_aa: CASSYPETQYF

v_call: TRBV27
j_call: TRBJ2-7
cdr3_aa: CASSFSGGATYEQYF

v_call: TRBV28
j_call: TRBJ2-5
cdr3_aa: CASSSLAGGLSETQYF

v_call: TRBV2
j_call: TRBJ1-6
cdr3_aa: CASSDNLNSPLHF

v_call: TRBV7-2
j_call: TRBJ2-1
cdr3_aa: CASSATGVGTADNEQFF

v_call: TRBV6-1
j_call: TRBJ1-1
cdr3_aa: CASSLRLGEAFF

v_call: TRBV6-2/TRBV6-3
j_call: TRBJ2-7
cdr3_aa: CASNGQGTSYEQYF

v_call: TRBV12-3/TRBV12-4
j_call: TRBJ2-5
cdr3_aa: CASSFLGAETQYF

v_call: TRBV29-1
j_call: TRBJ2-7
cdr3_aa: CSVAGYRGISYEQYF

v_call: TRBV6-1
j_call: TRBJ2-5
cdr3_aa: CASSEGGRLETQYF

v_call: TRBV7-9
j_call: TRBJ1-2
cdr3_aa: CASSPRSGDGYTF

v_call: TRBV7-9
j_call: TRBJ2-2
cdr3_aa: CASSSSAGSNTGELFF

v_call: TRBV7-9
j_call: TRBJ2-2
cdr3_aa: CASIPPGGYGELFF

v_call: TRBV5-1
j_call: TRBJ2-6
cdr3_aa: CASSLEARESSGANVLTF

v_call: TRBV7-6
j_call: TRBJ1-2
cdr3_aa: CASSPEGDRVDGYTF

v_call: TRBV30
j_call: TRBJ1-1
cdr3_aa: CAFTGGLTEAFF